The 7 T cell receptor beta chains listed next were all sequenced from one sample in a study of post-analysis software for immune sequencing data. Overall study findings and caveats: The five TRBV segments detected at higher frequency in patients than in controls included TRBV5-6, TRBV5-1 and TRBV20-1.

Antigens of these TCRs are unknown. Unique molecular identifiers tagged the TCR beta cDNA libraries. One entry per CDR3 protein results from TCRdb running MiXCR on the PCR reads. The table includes about 560,000 distinct CDR3 sequences, roughly 40% detected once. The sample was blood. The receptor source for this set is a girl aged 10 to 17 with multiple sclerosis.

This chain links TRBV10-3 with TRBJ2-3; 8 bases align to TRBD1. Losses at the gene ends were 4 bases for V and 1 base for J; bases not matched to a gene: 4. The V gene's germline CDR1 is ENHRY and CDR2 SYGVKD. This CDR3 has 15 amino acids. CDR3 loop: CAISAAGGGTDTQYF. DNA for the CDR3: TGTGCCATCAGTGCTGCAGGGGGCGGCACAGATACGCAGTATTTT.

The V and J genes are TRBV12-3 or TRBV12-4 and TRBJ1-1; D is uncertain. The length of the CDR3 is 15 residues. V dropped 5 bases and J dropped 2 bases, with 15 bases sitting between them. The chain's CDR3 is CASSRSLKSNTEAFF. The DNA of the CDR3 is TGTGCCAGCAGTCGCTCCTTAAAGAGCAACACTGAAGCTTTCTTT.

The gene calls are TRBV12-3 or TRBV12-4 and TRBJ2-5; maybe TRBD2 (6 bases). The J call may be wrong; the DNA end is better matched by TRBJ2-7. This CDR3 has 14 residues. This CDR3 is CASSPDGGRFEQYF. CDR3 coding DNA: TGTGCCAGCAGTCCGGACGGGGGACGGTTCGAGCAGTACTTC.

The genes are TRBV5-1 and TRBJ2-1, with D hard to call. The CDR3 sequence is 14 residues long. Germline values: CDR1 SGHRS, CDR2 YFSETQ. The V end was cut by 0 bases, the J end by 6 bases, with 10 bases between. In nucleotides, the CDR3 is TGCGCCAGCAGCTTGGCCCTAAACCTCAATGAGCAGTTCTTC. Translated: CASSLALNLNEQFF.

A few counts support this clonotype. V is TRBV12-3 or TRBV12-4 and J is TRBJ2-6; TRBD1 aligns across 8 bases. The CDR3 runs 15 residues. With 6 bases clipped from V and 0 bases from J, the junction kept 1 base outside the gene matches. The CDR3 nucleotides are TGTGCCAGCAGCCAGGGGGCCTCTGGGGCCAACGTCCTGACTTTC. Amino acid sequence: CASSQGASGANVLTF.

Comments on this clonotype: This may be a read error: a much more frequent sequence differs by one nucleotide. The genes are TRBV7-2 and TRBJ2-7; TRBD1 agrees at 9 bases. Germline V CDR1 and CDR2: SGHTA, FQGNSA. The CDR3 runs 13 residues. CDR3 DNA sequence: TGTGCCACCGGGACAGGGAGAAACTACGAGCAGTGCTTC. This encodes CATGTGRNYEQCF.

This clonotype occurred a few times. The chain links TRBV10-3 to TRBJ2-1; tentative D call: TRBD1 (6 bases). The V gene lost 3 bases and the J gene lost 4 bases, with 16 bases spanning the gap. The CDR3 has 16 amino acids. CDR1 ENHRY and CDR2 SYGVKD come from the germline V gene. The CDR3 nucleotides are TGTGCCATCAGTGAAGGGGAAGGGGGAATATACAATGAGCAGTTCTTC. This gives the protein CAISEGEGGIYNEQFF.